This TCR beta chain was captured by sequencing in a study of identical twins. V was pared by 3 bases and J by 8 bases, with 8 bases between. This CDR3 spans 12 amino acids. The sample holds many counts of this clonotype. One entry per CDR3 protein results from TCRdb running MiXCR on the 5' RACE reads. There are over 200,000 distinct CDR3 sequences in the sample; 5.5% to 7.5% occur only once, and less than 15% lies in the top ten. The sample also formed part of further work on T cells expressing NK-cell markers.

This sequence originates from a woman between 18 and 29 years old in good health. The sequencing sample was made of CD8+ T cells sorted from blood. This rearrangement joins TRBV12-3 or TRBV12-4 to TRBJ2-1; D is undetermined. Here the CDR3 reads CASSFLRDEQFF. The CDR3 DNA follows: TGTGCCAGCAGTTTTTTACGGGATGAGCAGTTCTTC.